This TCR beta chain was sequenced for a study of shared clonotypes between healthy human individuals (dated by TCRdb to about 2020). Regarding the complete study: The cohort included three men and two women between 18 and 49 years of age. To increase sequencing depth and limit assay-specific biases, different laboratories used diverse techniques to prepare libraries and sequence TCR repertoires. Between about 0.85 and 8.9 billion PBMCs per donor were obtained by leukapheresis. The study deeply sequenced blood TCR repertoires of roughly five healthy adults to estimate repertoire size and the extent of clonotype sharing between individuals. The full study reports these points: Pairwise subsampling indicated that sequencing depth was expected to affect the degree of clonotype sharing among donors. Sampling was limited to blood, and TCR repertoires in tissue likely differ from TCR repertoires in blood. The genetic and exposure-history diversity represented was limited by the small number of donors.

TCR CDR3 regions were amplified from genomic DNA by multiplex PCR using the deep immunoSEQ assay. Extracted genomic DNA from each cell subset was spread evenly across all wells of several immunoSEQ 96-well plates, with each plate serving as a replicate. For unsorted PBMC, approximately 300 ng of genomic DNA, equivalent to around 30,000 T cell genomes, went into each replicate PCR. Unsorted PBMC genomic DNA was sequenced across ten immunoSEQ deep assay plates. Purified libraries were quantified with a Qubit 3.0 fluorometer, sized on a Bioanalyzer 2100, and re-quantified with the KAPA Library Quantification kit. Each immunoSEQ 96-well plate was sequenced on its own single-read 150-cycle Illumina NextSeq 550 flow cell. In the source study's methods: Because the immunoSEQ output held only junctional sequences and lacked quality scores, the filtering could not match the filtering applied to full-length reads. Sequences were annotated with PyIR, a Python wrapper for IgBLAST v1.9, using IMGT germline references to assign V/J genes and CDR3. Reads with weak V/J assignments (E-value above 1e-6), missing CDR3, stop codons, out-of-frame junctions, or ambiguous translated residues were removed. A V3J clonotype was defined by an identical inferred V gene, J gene, and CDR3 amino acid sequence. Percentage overlap between repertoires was calculated by dividing the number of shared unique clonotypes by the size of the smaller repertoire. Richness of each repertoire was evaluated using RTK rarefaction, the Chao1 estimator, and Recon v2.1 estimates of unobserved clonotypes. This is the immuneACCESS table as TCRdb keeps it, with only in-frame sequences that have V and J called. A part of the clones is gone; compared with another copy, unresolved V genes explain less than half, and the rest is unexplained. The V and J calls and clone size come from that table; D and trimming were worked out from the DNA. Recorded for this sample are a few hundred thousand clones; roughly four fifths of them occurred a single time. The ten largest make up about 12% of the sample.

The CDR3 measures 14 amino acids from cysteine to phenylalanine. Only CDR3 DNA remains: 42 bases, in frame from the first base. The donors were healthy, HIV-negative adults who had no recently reported acute infections or vaccinations. All donors were Caucasian adults living in Nashville, Tennessee, USA. In the unsorted samples, 70 million to 95 million PBMCs were counted, and genomic DNA was extracted using the QIAamp DNA Blood Mini kit. After blood collection by leukapheresis, PBMCs were isolated using Ficoll-Histopaque density gradient centrifugation and then cryopreserved in the vapor phase of liquid nitrogen. Notes on this clone: What antigen it recognizes has not been identified. Being one base from a much bigger clone, this may be a read error.

This chain is built from TRBV12-2 and TRBJ1-3. TRBV12-2 is noted as a pseudogene. The specimen was PBMCs. This receptor was identified in a woman aged 40 to 50 in good health. Some clones in this sample may be carry-over from other donors' samples. CDR3 region: CASRLTPPLDTIYF. The nucleotides are TGTGCAAGTCGCCTTACCCCTCCATTGGACACCATATATTTT.